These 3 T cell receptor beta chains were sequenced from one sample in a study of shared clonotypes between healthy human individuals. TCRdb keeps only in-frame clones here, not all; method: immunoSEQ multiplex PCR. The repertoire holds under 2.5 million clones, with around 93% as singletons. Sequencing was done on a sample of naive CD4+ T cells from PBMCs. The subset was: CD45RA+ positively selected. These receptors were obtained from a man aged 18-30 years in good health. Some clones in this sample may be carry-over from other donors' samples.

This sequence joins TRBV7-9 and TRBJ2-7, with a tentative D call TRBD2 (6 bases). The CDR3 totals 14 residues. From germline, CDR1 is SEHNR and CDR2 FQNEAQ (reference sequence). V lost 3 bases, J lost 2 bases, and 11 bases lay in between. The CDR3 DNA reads TGTGCCAGCAGCTTTAGCGGCCTTCCCTACGAGCAGTACTTC. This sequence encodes CASSFSGLPYEQYF.

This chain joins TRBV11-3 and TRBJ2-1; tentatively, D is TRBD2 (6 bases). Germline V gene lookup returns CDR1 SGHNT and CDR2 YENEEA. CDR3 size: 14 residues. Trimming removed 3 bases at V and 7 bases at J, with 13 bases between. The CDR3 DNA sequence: TGTGCCAGCAGCTTTGGCATACGGGAGAATGAGCAGTTCTTC. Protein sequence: CASSFGIRENEQFF.

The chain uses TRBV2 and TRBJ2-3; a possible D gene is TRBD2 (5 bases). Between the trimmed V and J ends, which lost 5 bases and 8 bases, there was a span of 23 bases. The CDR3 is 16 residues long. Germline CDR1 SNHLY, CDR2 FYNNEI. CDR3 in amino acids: CASSIPPLGVGGTQYF. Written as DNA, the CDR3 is TGTGCCAGCAGTATCCCCCCCCTCGGGGTTGGAGGTACGCAGTATTTT.